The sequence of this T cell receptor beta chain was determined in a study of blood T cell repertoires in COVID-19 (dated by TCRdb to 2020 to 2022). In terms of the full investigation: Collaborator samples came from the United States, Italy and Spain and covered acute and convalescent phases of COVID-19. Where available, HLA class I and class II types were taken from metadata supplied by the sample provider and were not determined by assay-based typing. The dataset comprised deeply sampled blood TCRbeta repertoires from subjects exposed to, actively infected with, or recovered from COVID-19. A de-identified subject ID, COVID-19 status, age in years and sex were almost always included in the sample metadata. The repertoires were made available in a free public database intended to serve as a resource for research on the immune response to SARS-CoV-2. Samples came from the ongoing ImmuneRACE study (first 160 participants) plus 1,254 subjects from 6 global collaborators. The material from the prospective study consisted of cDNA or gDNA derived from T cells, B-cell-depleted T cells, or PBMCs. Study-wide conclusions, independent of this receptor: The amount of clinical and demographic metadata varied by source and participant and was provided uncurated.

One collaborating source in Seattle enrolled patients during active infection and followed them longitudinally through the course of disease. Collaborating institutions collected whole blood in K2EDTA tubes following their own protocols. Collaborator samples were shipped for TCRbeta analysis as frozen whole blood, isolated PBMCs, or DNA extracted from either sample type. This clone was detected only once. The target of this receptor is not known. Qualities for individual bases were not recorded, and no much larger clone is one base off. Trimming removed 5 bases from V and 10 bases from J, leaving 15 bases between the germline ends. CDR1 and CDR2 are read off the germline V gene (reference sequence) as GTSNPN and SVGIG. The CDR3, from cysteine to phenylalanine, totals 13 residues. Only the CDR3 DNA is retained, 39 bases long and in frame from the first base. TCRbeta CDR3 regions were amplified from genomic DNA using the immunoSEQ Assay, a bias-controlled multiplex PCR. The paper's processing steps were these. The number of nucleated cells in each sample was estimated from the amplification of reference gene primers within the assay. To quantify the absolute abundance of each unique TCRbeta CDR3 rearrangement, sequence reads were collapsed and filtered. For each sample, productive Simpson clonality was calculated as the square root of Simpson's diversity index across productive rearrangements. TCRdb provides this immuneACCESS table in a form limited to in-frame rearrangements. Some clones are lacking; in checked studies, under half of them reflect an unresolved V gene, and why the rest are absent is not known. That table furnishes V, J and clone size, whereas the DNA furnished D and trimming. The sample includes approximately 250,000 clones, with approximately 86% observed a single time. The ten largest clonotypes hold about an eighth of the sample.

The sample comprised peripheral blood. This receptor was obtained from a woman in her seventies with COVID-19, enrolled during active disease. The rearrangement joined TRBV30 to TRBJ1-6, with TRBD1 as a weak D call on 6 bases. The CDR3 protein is CAWAAGAVSPLHF. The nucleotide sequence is TGTGCCTGGGCTGCGGGGGCAGTCTCACCCCTCCACTTT.